Below are 8 T cell receptor beta chains sequenced from a single sample in a study of blood T cell repertoires in COVID-19. Clones were sequenced by immunoSEQ multiplex PCR, and TCRdb holds only the in-frame ones, with some missing. The table includes some 290,000 clones, around 90% detected once. Material for sequencing was PBMCs or T cells enriched from blood (not recorded which). The receptors come from a woman between 40 and 55 years old with acute COVID-19.

The chain employs TRBV7-9 and TRBJ2-7; maybe TRBD2 (6 bases). Germline loops: CDR1 SEHNR, CDR2 FQNEAQ (reference sequence). This CDR3 has 17 residues. Trimming shortened V by 1 base and J by 3 bases, and 19 bases separated the two germline ends. The CDR3 here is CASSLGLWREERYEQYF. In DNA form, the CDR3 reads TGTGCCAGCAGCTTAGGCCTTTGGCGGGAAGAACGCTACGAGCAGTACTTC.

V gene TRBV5-4 combines with J gene TRBJ2-5, with D perhaps TRBD2 (7 bases). Germline-derived CDR1 and CDR2 are SGHNT and YYREEE (reference sequence). This CDR3 contains 14 residues. Trimming took off 4 bases at V and 1 base at J, with 11 bases between the two ends. The CDR3 sequence is CASSPGGGQETQYF. In DNA, the CDR3 is TGTGCCAGCAGCCCGGGGGGCGGCCAAGAGACCCAGTACTTC.

The V gene is TRBV5-1, the J gene TRBJ1-2; TRBD1 is a possible D gene (6 bases). This CDR3 is 17 amino acids long. Between the trimmed V and J ends, which lost 4 bases and 0 bases, there was a span of 19 bases. The germline V gene has CDR1 SGHRS and CDR2 YFSETQ. CDR3 sequence (DNA): TGCGCCAGCAGCCCCTGGACAGTTACGGGGACTAACTATGGCTACACCTTC. It yields the protein CASSPWTVTGTNYGYTF.

The chain has TRBV11-3 and TRBJ2-1; D might be TRBD2 (5 bases). The CDR3 sequence is 14 residues long. Per germline, CDR1 SGHNT and CDR2 YENEEA. Trimming took 8 bases from V and 6 from J, leaving 17 bases between them. The CDR3 spells CASQRTRDRNEQFF. The CDR3 region has the DNA TGTGCCAGCCAGCGGACTCGGGATCGCAATGAGCAGTTCTTC. Based on the CDR3 plus reference TRBV11-3 and TRBJ2-1, the full variable domain is EAGVVQSPRYKIIEKKQPVAFWCNPISGHNTLYWYLQNLGQGPELLIRYENEEAVDDSQLPKDRFSAERLKGVDSTLKIQPAELGDSAVYLCASQRTRDRNEQFFGPGTRLTVL.

This clone was recorded only once. The chain joins TRBV4-1 to TRBJ1-2, with 9 nucleotides matching TRBD1. The V gene end was trimmed by 1 base and the J gene end by 1 base; junction bases not matched to a gene: 4. The CDR3 length is 16 residues. Germline CDR1 is MGHRA and CDR2 is YSYEKL. The CDR3 loop reads CASSQVGTGNNYGYTF. CDR3 sequence (DNA): TGCGCCAGCAGCCAAGTTGGGACAGGGAATAACTATGGCTACACCTTC.

The J gene is TRBJ1-2, the V gene TRBV30; possibly TRBD1 for D (6 bases). Germline CDR1 is GTSNPN and CDR2 is SVGIG (reference sequence). The CDR3 sequence is 13 residues long. The V gene lost 0 bases and the J gene lost 8 bases, with 13 bases spanning the gap. The CDR3 here is CAWSVLSGVGYTF. In DNA, the CDR3 is TGTGCCTGGAGTGTACTGTCAGGGGTGGGCTACACCTTC.

This sequence joins TRBV19 and TRBJ1-1; D may be TRBD1 (6 bases). The CDR3 contains 14 residues. CDR1 is LNHDA and CDR2 is SQIVND in the germline V gene (reference sequence). Trimming cost V 4 bases and J 5 bases, with 14 bases left between them. The DNA of the CDR3 is TGTGCCAGTAGTACCCGGGGGGCTGGGACTGAAGCTTTCTTT. It specifies CASSTRGAGTEAFF.

The chain joins TRBV11-3 to TRBJ1-1; TRBD1 aligns across 8 bases. Germline assignment: CDR1 SGHNT and CDR2 YENEEA. The CDR3 sequence is 14 residues long. V was clipped by 5 bases and J by 9 bases; unmatched bases: 11. CDR3 sequence: CASSHPPRGRQAFF. Written as DNA, the CDR3 is TGTGCCAGCAGCCACCCGCCCAGGGGGCGGCAAGCTTTCTTT.